These T cell receptor beta chains were read from a single sample in a study of post-analysis software for immune sequencing data. TCRdb analysed the PCR reads with MiXCR anew, one entry per CDR3 protein. Here the sample spans about 400,000 distinct CDR3 sequences, approximately 38% being singletons. Sequenced material: blood. These receptors were collected from a girl between 10 and 17 years old with multiple sclerosis. Both conserved end residues are part of each CDR3. The D gene is left open where the match is weak. Some rows mark clone size as missing; the rest say once, few, many or name a class of expanded clone.

J gene,D gene,V gene,clone size,CDR3 DNA,CDR3 protein
TRBJ1-1,-,TRBV5-6,-,TGTGCCAGCAGCTTCGGGACACAAGCTTTCTTT,CASSFGTQAFF
TRBJ2-7,-,TRBV7-9,few,TGTGCCAGCAGCCCTCCCGGGAATAAGTCCTACGAGCAGTACTTC,CASSPPGNKSYEQYF
TRBJ2-3,-,TRBV20-1,-,TGCAGTGCCAGACCTTTACAGGTTAGCACAGATACGCAGTATTTT,CSARPLQVSTDTQYF
TRBJ2-4,-,TRBV15,-,TGTGCCACCAGCTCACAACTGCCGGGAAGCGCCAAAAACATTCAGTACTTC,CATSSQLPGSAKNIQYF
TRBJ1-2,-,TRBV10-3,many,TGTGCCATCAGTGAGTCGTCAGGCCGTTATGGCTACACCTTC,CAISESSGRYGYTF
TRBJ1-5,-,TRBV7-2,few,TGTGCCAGCAGCTTATATTCTAAGGGGCCCCAGCATTTT,CASSLYSKGPQHF
TRBJ2-5,-,TRBV24-1,-,TGTGCCACCAGTGAATCCGGGCCCCAAGAGACCCAGTACTTC,CATSESGPQETQYF
TRBJ1-1,TRBD1,TRBV11-2,-,TGTGCCAGCAGCTTTCCGGGACAGGGGCGGACTGAAGCTTTCTTT,CASSFPGQGRTEAFF
TRBJ2-2,TRBD1,TRBV5-5,-,TGTGCCAGCAGCTCGGACAGGGGAGTGACCGGGGAGCTGTTTTTT,CASSSDRGVTGELFF
TRBJ2-7,-,TRBV13,-,TGTGCCAGCAGCCCTCACCCTTCCCCCTACGAGCAGTACTTC,CASSPHPSPYEQYF
TRBJ2-5,-,TRBV24-1,-,TGTGCCACCAGTGATCCACGGGACACCCAAGAGACCCAGTACTTC,CATSDPRDTQETQYF
TRBJ2-3,-,TRBV20-1,-,TGCAGTGCTAGAGAAGGGGCCAGGGTGGCGGATACGCAGTATTTT,CSAREGARVADTQYF
TRBJ1-4,-,TRBV9,-,TGTGCCAGCAGCGTAGACGAGAGAACTAATGAAAAACTGTTTTTT,CASSVDERTNEKLFF
TRBJ1-5,-,TRBV28,-,TGTGCCAGCAGTTTAAGCCAGAGCGGACCCCAGCATTTT,CASSLSQSGPQHF
TRBJ2-1,-,TRBV15,-,TGTGCCACCAGCAGAGATCGACCCGTTGTCCATGAGCAGTTCTTC,CATSRDRPVVHEQFF
TRBJ2-2,-,TRBV6-4,-,TGTGCCAGCAGTGACTCCACAGAGCTCAACACCGGGGAGCTGTTTTTT,CASSDSTELNTGELFF
TRBJ2-5,-,TRBV9,-,TGTGCCAGCAGCCCTTGGGGGGAAAGGGACAGTCAGCAGTACTTC,CASSPWGERDSQQYF
TRBJ1-5,TRBD1,TRBV4-2,-,TGTGCCAGCAGCCCGACCGGGGGCGACAGGGCCAAGCCCCAGCATTTT,CASSPTGGDRAKPQHF
TRBJ2-7,-,TRBV7-7,many,TGTGCTAGCAGCTTAGAGGGGGGCCACGAGCAGTACTTC,CASSLEGGHEQYF
TRBJ2-5,-,TRBV9,few,TGTGCCAGCAGCGCGATGGACGGCCAAGAGACCCAGTACTTC,CASSAMDGQETQYF
TRBJ2-1,TRBD1,TRBV6-2/TRBV6-3,-,TGTGCCAGCAGTTACCCATACAGGGGATACAATGAGCAGTTCTTC,CASSYPYRGYNEQFF
TRBJ2-1,TRBD1,TRBV4-1,-,TGCGCCAGCAGCCCCCAGGACAGGTATAACAATGAGCAGTTCTTC,CASSPQDRYNNEQFF
TRBJ2-1,TRBD2,TRBV20-1,-,TGCAGTGCTAGAGATCCTCAGAGCGGGGGGGCAGGGAATGAGCAGTTCTTC,CSARDPQSGGAGNEQFF
TRBJ1-2,-,TRBV5-1,-,TGCGCCAGCAGCCTGGGGCCAGAGGGTGGCTACACCTTC,CASSLGPEGGYTF
TRBJ2-1,-,TRBV24-1,-,TGTGCCACCAGTCAACGCAATGAGCAGTTCTTC,CATSQRNEQFF
TRBJ2-7,TRBD1,TRBV7-9,-,TGTGCCAGCAGCTCCCAACAGGGGATTTTGGACGAGCAGTACTTC,CASSSQQGILDEQYF
TRBJ1-4,-,TRBV10-3,many,TGTGCCATCAGTGGGGGCACTAATGAAAAACTGTTTTTT,CAISGGTNEKLFF
TRBJ1-1,-,TRBV4-1,-,TGCGCCAGCAGCCTAGTCGGACATATGAACACTGAAGCTTTCTTT,CASSLVGHMNTEAFF
TRBJ2-5,TRBD1,TRBV6-6,few,TGTGCCAGCAGTCTGGACAGGTCTATCCAAGAGACCCAGTACTTC,CASSLDRSIQETQYF
TRBJ2-3,-,TRBV7-9,many,TGTGCCAGCAGCTCCCGGACCACCACAGATACGCAGTATTTT,CASSSRTTTDTQYF
TRBJ2-5,TRBD2,TRBV29-1,few,TGCAGCGTTGACGGACTAGCGGGAATCCAAGAGACCCAGTACTTC,CSVDGLAGIQETQYF
TRBJ2-3,-,TRBV19,-,TGTGCCAGTAGTATCGGGACACCGGGGAAGAGAGATACGCAGTATTTT,CASSIGTPGKRDTQYF
TRBJ2-1,TRBD2,TRBV5-1,-,TGCGCCAGCAGCTCGGGACTAGCGGTCAACAATGAGCAGTTCTTC,CASSSGLAVNNEQFF
TRBJ2-3,-,TRBV15,few,TGTGCCACCAGCAGAGATAGTCCGACAGAAAATCCCACAGATACGCAGTATTTT,CATSRDSPTENPTDTQYF
TRBJ2-3,TRBD1,TRBV5-1,-,TGCGCCAGCAGCTTGGCCAGGGACAGCCTGTTTGAAGCTACGCAGTATTTT,CASSLARDSLFEATQYF
TRBJ2-3,TRBD2,TRBV7-9,-,TGTGCCAGCAGCTTAGCGGGCCAGCGGGGGCGCACAGATACGCAGTATTTT,CASSLAGQRGRTDTQYF
TRBJ2-6,-,TRBV27,few,TGTGCCAGCGGATTCCCATGGGACGGGGCCAACGTCCTGACTTTC,CASGFPWDGANVLTF
TRBJ1-1,-,TRBV12-3/TRBV12-4,-,TGTGCCAGCAGCTACCCCACGGGACTTTCGAACACTGAAGCTTTCTTT,CASSYPTGLSNTEAFF
TRBJ1-2,-,TRBV20-1,few,TGCAGTGCGACCTGGACCGATGGCTACACCTTC,CSATWTDGYTF
TRBJ1-2,-,TRBV20-1,few,TGCAGTGCTAGAGTCTCTCCTCGAGGGGGGAGGGATGGCTACACCTTC,CSARVSPRGGRDGYTF
TRBJ2-1,-,TRBV12-3/TRBV12-4,-,TGTGCCAGCAGTCCGGATGTAGGGAATGAGCAGTTCTTC,CASSPDVGNEQFF